Sequencing of this T cell receptor beta chain was carried out in a study of shared clonotypes between healthy human individuals. CDR1 MNHNS and CDR2 SASEGT come from the germline V gene. The length of the CDR3 is 14 residues. V was clipped by 8 bases and J by 5 bases, with 15 bases between them. Only in-frame clones appear in the TCRdb table, and some are missing; sequencing was by immunoSEQ multiplex PCR. Of around 2.1 million clones detected, about 94% appear once; the ten largest clones hold roughly 0.13%. Broader study findings: The sole specimen, blood, was sampled, and tissue repertoires likely differ.

A note on this clone: The antigen remains undetermined.

Investigators divided CD4+ cells into CD45RA+ naive and CD45RA-negative memory subsets. The source is a man aged 18 to 30 in good health. Sequenced sample: naive CD4+ T cells sorted from blood. Subset of the sample: CD45RA+ positively selected. This sequence joins TRBV6-1 and TRBJ2-2; D perhaps matches TRBD1 (6 bases). In DNA, the CDR3 is TGTGCCAGCGTCCCAGGGGTGGGGACCGGGGAGCTGTTTTTT. Amino acid sequence: CASVPGVGTGELFF.